The clone carrying this T cell receptor beta chain was observed at least ten times. The antigen remains unidentified. The data belong to a study of CD8 T cells in ankylosing spondylitis. Using its own MiXCR run on the 5' RACE reads, TCRdb lists one record per CDR3 protein. The sample holds 100,000 to 150,000 distinct CDR3 sequences, over 9.5% seen once. General observations from the study: In ankylosing spondylitis patients, matched synovial fluid reportedly showed significant enrichment of disease-linked clones. The study identified a TCR beta motif of several highly homologous variants that appeared characteristic of ankylosing spondylitis blood.

This CDR3 contains 14 residues. Trimming took 3 bases from V and 1 from J, leaving 9 bases between them. Germline-derived CDR1 and CDR2 are SGHTA and FQGNSA. The sample taken for sequencing was blood, either unsorted or a sorted T cell fraction (not recorded which). The receptor was isolated from a female donor with ankylosing spondylitis or in good health (not recorded which). The chain is built from TRBV7-2 and TRBJ1-1; no clear D gene. This CDR3 is CASSFSPGNTEAFF. The CDR3 DNA sequence: TGTGCCAGCAGCTTTTCGCCCGGGAACACTGAAGCTTTCTTT.